This TCR delta chain was recovered during a study of γδ T cells in repeated Plasmodium falciparum infection. Study-wide background: Four controlled malaria infections with P. falciparum NF54 spanned 500 to 650 days.

TCRdb re-processed the multiplex PCR reads via CATT. The data contain some 51,000 delta-chain clones, about 1.9% of them singletons. Study-level points and caveats: Malian children's Vdelta2-negative repertoires appeared more expanded and less diverse than Australians'.

The germline gives CDR1 TSWWSYY, CDR2 QGS. V shed 2 bases and J shed 4 bases, with 29 bases lying between them. This CDR3 comprises 20 residues. Bulk repertoires came from Vgamma9/Vdelta2+ or Vdelta2-negative gammadelta T cells flow-sorted from PBMC. Of note for this clone: What it binds is unknown. The translation of this DNA and the TCRdb protein of a much larger clone differ at residue 10, probably owing to a read error; the protein shown here is translated from the DNA.

Sequencing input: gamma-delta T cells from blood. The receptor was isolated from a pool of human donors (malaria-infected and uninfected, not separated). V and J are TRDV1 and TRDJ1; tentative D call: TRDD3 (7 bases). TCRdb records no J gene; here it was assigned by comparing the DNA to germline. CDR3 nucleotide sequence: TGTGCTCTTGGGGAATCCTCCTACGTCTGTGGGATACCGGGAGGCGATAAACTCATCTTT. Its protein is CALGESSYVCGIPGGDKLIF.